This TCR beta chain was captured in a study of blood T cells in healthy people across ages. Whole-study results and caveats: A roughly linear fall in TCR beta diversity per million T cells was seen with increasing age. Fewer expanded clones and more diversity marked long-lived versus aged donors. With naive T cell percentage, TCR beta diversity showed a strong correlation.

With regard to this clonotype: Its antigen is still unknown.

With a J-beta primer mix and a sample-barcoded 5' primer, a second PCR ran about 7 to 12 cycles. CDR3-containing paired-end reads numbering at least 2.5 million came from each sample. Via MiXCR, TCRdb re-called the 5' RACE reads, giving one row per CDR3 protein. The table has roughly 1.4 million distinct CDR3 sequences, roughly 60% seen once. This CDR3 has 14 amino acids. V was clipped by 6 bases and J by 0 bases, with 6 bases between them. The germline gives CDR1 LGHDT, CDR2 YNNKEL (reference sequence). The sequenced sample was blood. This receptor was obtained from a man between 18 and 29 years old in good health. The V and J genes are TRBV3-1 and TRBJ2-6; D remains ambiguous. In DNA form, the CDR3 reads TGTGCCAGCAGGAGAGCCTCTGGGGCCAACGTCCTGACTTTC. Residues: CASRRASGANVLTF.